A single sample gave rise to the 8 T cell receptor beta chains below, sequenced in a study of early T cells in non-severe SARS-CoV-2 infection. TCRdb ran MiXCR on the 5' RACE reads and lists one entry per CDR3 protein. Here the sample spans 95,000 to 100,000 distinct CDR3 sequences, roughly an eighth being singletons. The sample consisted of whole blood. These TCRs come from an adult who was a healthcare worker with PCR-confirmed SARS-CoV-2 infection or an uninfected control (not recorded which).

This clonotype appeared a few times. The rearrangement links TRBV4-3 to TRBJ2-5; D gene unclear. Deletions cut 0 bases from V and 2 bases from J, with 7 bases between. The CDR3 loop spans 14 amino acids. Germline V lookup: CDR1 LGHNA, CDR2 YSLEER. The CDR3 loop reads CASSQEVMQETQYF. The CDR3 nucleotides are TGCGCCAGCAGCCAAGAAGTGATGCAAGAGACCCAGTACTTC.

This clonotype was found a few times. The chain carries TRBV11-2 and TRBJ1-3; unclear D gene. The CDR3 has 14 amino acids. V lost 2 bases, J lost 0 bases, and 5 bases lay in between. CDR1 is SGHAT, CDR2 FQNNGV, per germline. The chain's CDR3 is CASSLTISGNTIYF. CDR3 DNA: TGTGCCAGCAGCTTAACCATCTCTGGAAACACCATATATTTT.

The chain has TRBV7-9 and TRBJ2-7; the match to TRBD1 covers 7 bases. The V gene end was trimmed by 3 bases and the J gene end by 1 base; junction bases not matched to a gene: 6. The CDR3 contains 15 residues. CDR1 is SEHNR and CDR2 is FQNEAQ in the germline V gene (reference sequence). CDR3 nucleotides: TGTGCCAGCAGCTTGGCCGGGACAGTATCCTACGAGCAGTACTTC. It encodes CASSLAGTVSYEQYF.

This clonotype was seen repeatedly, ten times or more. The rearrangement uses TRBV4-1 and TRBJ2-3; no definite D call. This CDR3 spans 14 amino acids. Trimming took off 0 bases at V and 6 bases at J, with 10 bases between the two ends. In germline, CDR1 is MGHRA, CDR2 YSYEKL. The CDR3 DNA sequence: TGCGCCAGCAGCCAAGACTCCTACTATGATACGCAGTATTTT. Its translation is CASSQDSYYDTQYF.

This clonotype was counted only a few times. The chain links TRBV29-1 to TRBJ1-2; D uncertain. Germline CDR1 is SQVTM and CDR2 is ANQGSEA. This CDR3 has 13 amino acids. V was clipped by 2 bases and J by 0 bases, with 7 bases between them. The CDR3, as DNA: TGCAGCGTTGAATTCGGGACTAACTATGGCTACACCTTC. Amino acid sequence: CSVEFGTNYGYTF.

This rearrangement joins TRBV11-2 to TRBJ2-3, with a weak D call TRBD1 (6 bases). This CDR3 is built from 14 residues. Per the germline V gene, CDR1 is SGHAT and CDR2 is FQNNGV. The ends were cut back, 4 bases at V and 5 bases at J, with 13 bases in the middle. CDR3 residues: CASSSGAGVDTQYF. For the CDR3, the DNA is TGTGCCAGCAGCTCAGGGGCGGGCGTAGATACGCAGTATTTT.

This clonotype showed up many times. The genes are TRBV11-2 and TRBJ2-6; D remains unclear. From germline, CDR1 is SGHAT and CDR2 FQNNGV. The CDR3 runs to 15 residues. The ends were cut back, 1 base at V and 0 bases at J, with 4 bases in the middle. The CDR3 reads CASSLAGSGANVLTF. CDR3 sequence (DNA): TGTGCCAGCAGCTTAGCAGGCTCTGGGGCCAACGTCCTGACTTTC.

On this clonotype itself: This may stem from a read error, because a much larger clone lies one nucleotide away. The conserved phenylalanine or tryptophan is not found at the CDR3 terminus, so this likely reflects a read error. The chain combines TRBV7-6 with TRBJ2-3, with TRBD2 matching over 7 bases. V was pared by 3 bases and J by 1 base, with 1 base of the junction left unmatched. Germline V lookup: CDR1 SGHVS, CDR2 FNYEAQ. The CDR3 has 14 amino acids. Written as DNA, the CDR3 is TGTGCCAGCAGCTTTCGGGGGGGCACAGATACGCAGTATCTT. As protein: CASSFRGGTDTQYL.